The source of this TCR beta chain is a study of T-cell memory formation after mild COVID-19. TCRdb reanalysed the 5' RACE reads using MiXCR and keeps one entry per CDR3 protein. Here the sample spans 250,000 to 350,000 distinct CDR3 sequences, around 15% being singletons. Study-level findings and limits: Cross-reactive memory appears to have joined, as suggested by some responding clones showing up in pre-infection memory. The study found contracting CD4+ clones mainly in CM and EM and contracting CD8+ clones in EMRA.

V dropped 6 bases and J dropped 7 bases, with 9 bases sitting between them. The CDR3 is made up of 12 amino acids. Germline V gene data show CDR1 as SEHNR and CDR2 as FQNEAQ (reference sequence). In this sample, this clonotype turned up a few times. Its antigen is currently unknown. The sequenced material came from PBMCs or a T cell subset sorted from them (not recorded which). This receptor was identified in a man aged 18 to 29 who had mild COVID-19 (a few samples of this study predate the infection). Cell type and time point are not known. V is TRBV7-9 and J is TRBJ2-2; D uncertain. CDR3 nucleotides: TGTGCCAGCAGGATAAGTGGCGGGGAGCTGTTTTTT. It translates to CASRISGGELFF.